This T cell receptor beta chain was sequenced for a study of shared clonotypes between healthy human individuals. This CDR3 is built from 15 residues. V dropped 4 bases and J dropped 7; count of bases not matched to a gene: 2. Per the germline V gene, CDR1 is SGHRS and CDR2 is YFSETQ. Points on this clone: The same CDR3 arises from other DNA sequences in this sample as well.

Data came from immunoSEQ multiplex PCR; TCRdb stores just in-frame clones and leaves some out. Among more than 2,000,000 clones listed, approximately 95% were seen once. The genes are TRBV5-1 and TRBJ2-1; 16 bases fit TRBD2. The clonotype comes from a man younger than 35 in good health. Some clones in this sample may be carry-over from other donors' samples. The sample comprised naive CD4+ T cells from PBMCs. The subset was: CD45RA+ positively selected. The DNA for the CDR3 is TGCGCCAGCAGCCAGGGACTAGCGGGAGGGAATGAGCAGTTCTTC. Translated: CASSQGLAGGNEQFF.